This T cell receptor (beta chain) was sequenced for a study of blood T cell repertoires in COVID-19. Study-wide background: Spain, Italy and the United States supplied samples that represented acute and convalescent COVID-19. T cells, B-cell-depleted T cells, or PBMCs supplied cDNA or gDNA.

V dropped 4 bases and J dropped 8; count of bases not matched to a gene: 6. The CDR3 has 15 amino acids. The germline V gene encodes CDR1 SGHNT and CDR2 YYREEE (reference sequence). Methods used by the authors: The authors estimated nucleated cell counts from reference gene primer amplification. Assay used: immunoSEQ multiplex PCR; TCRdb lists only in-frame clones, some missing. The V and J calls and clone size come from that table; D and trimming were worked out from the DNA. The sample lists 100,000 to 150,000 clones; around 85% were seen once. This chain joins TRBV5-4 and TRBJ1-6, with TRBD1 matching 10 bases. Sequenced sample: peripheral blood. The sequence derives from an elderly woman with acute or convalescent COVID-19. In DNA, the CDR3 is TGTGCCAGCAGCCGAGGTGGGACAGGGGATTCACCCCTCCACTTT. Translation: CASSRGGTGDSPLHF.